Listed below are T cell receptor beta chains from one sample, sequenced in a study of T cell repertoires in cytomegalovirus infection. No antigens are known for them. TCRdb itself ran the reads through MiXCR, one entry per CDR3 protein. The data hold about half a million distinct CDR3 sequences, with 30% to 35% observed a single time. This sample comprised cultured PBMCs, obtained from culture after CMV antigen stimulation. Every receptor here comes from a human donor in good health (CMV status not recorded). Some clones in this sample may be carry-over from other donors' samples. The CDR3 runs from the conserved cysteine through the conserved F or W. Fields, in order: clone size, J gene, D gene, V gene, CDR3 protein, CDR3 DNA. A D gene is named only where the DNA matches it firmly. Size is stated for part of the rows, as once, few or many counts, or as a class when the clone is expanded.

clone size: few; J gene: TRBJ1-5; D gene: TRBD1; V gene: TRBV4-3; CDR3 protein: CASSQEDRGLLQPQHF; CDR3 DNA: TGCGCCAGCAGCCAAGAAGACAGGGGGCTTCTTCAGCCCCAGCATTTT
clone size: few; J gene: TRBJ2-5; D gene: TRBD1; V gene: TRBV7-6; CDR3 protein: CASSARQGRLGETQYF; CDR3 DNA: TGTGCCAGCAGCGCCCGACAGGGCAGGTTGGGAGAGACCCAGTACTTC
clone size: -; J gene: TRBJ2-1; D gene: TRBD2; V gene: TRBV7-8; CDR3 protein: CASSPGLESVGEQFF; CDR3 DNA: TGTGCCAGCAGCCCGGGACTAGAGTCAGTCGGTGAGCAGTTCTTC
clone size: few; J gene: TRBJ2-2; D gene: TRBD2; V gene: TRBV7-2; CDR3 protein: CASSLVGTSLPGELFF; CDR3 DNA: TGTGCCAGCAGCTTAGTGGGGACTAGCCTCCCCGGGGAGCTGTTTTTT
clone size: -; J gene: TRBJ2-3; D gene: -; V gene: TRBV11-2; CDR3 protein: CASSIGTLVTDTQYF; CDR3 DNA: TGTGCCAGCAGCATCGGGACTCTTGTCACAGATACGCAGTATTTT
clone size: -; J gene: TRBJ2-3; D gene: -; V gene: TRBV28; CDR3 protein: CASSLYRDFTSTDTQYF; CDR3 DNA: TGTGCCAGCAGTTTATACCGGGACTTCACGTCCACAGATACGCAGTATTTT
clone size: -; J gene: TRBJ1-1; D gene: -; V gene: TRBV7-3; CDR3 protein: CVSSLTGMDTEAFF; CDR3 DNA: TGTGTCAGCAGCTTAACAGGAATGGACACTGAAGCTTTCTTT
clone size: -; J gene: TRBJ2-6; D gene: TRBD1; V gene: TRBV9; CDR3 protein: CASSVAIETGSGANVLTF; CDR3 DNA: TGTGCCAGCAGCGTAGCTATTGAGACAGGGTCTGGGGCCAACGTCCTGACTTTC
clone size: -; J gene: TRBJ1-4; D gene: -; V gene: TRBV29-1; CDR3 protein: CSVGAHANEKLFF; CDR3 DNA: TGCAGCGTTGGGGCCCACGCTAATGAAAAACTGTTTTTT
clone size: -; J gene: TRBJ2-5; D gene: -; V gene: TRBV19; CDR3 protein: CASSIDRWNQETQYF; CDR3 DNA: TGTGCCAGTAGTATAGATAGGTGGAACCAAGAGACCCAGTACTTC
clone size: -; J gene: TRBJ1-4; D gene: -; V gene: TRBV12-3/TRBV12-4; CDR3 protein: CASSPGPAANEKLFF; CDR3 DNA: TGTGCCAGCAGCCCAGGGCCAGCTGCTAATGAAAAACTGTTTTTT
clone size: -; J gene: TRBJ2-1; D gene: TRBD2; V gene: TRBV6-5; CDR3 protein: CASSQAGAGEQFF; CDR3 DNA: TGTGCCAGCAGTCAAGCGGGAGCCGGTGAGCAGTTCTTC
clone size: -; J gene: TRBJ2-1; D gene: TRBD1; V gene: TRBV5-4; CDR3 protein: CASSLAMRTGLNEQFF; CDR3 DNA: TGTGCCAGCAGCTTGGCGATGAGGACAGGTCTAAATGAGCAGTTCTTC
clone size: few; J gene: TRBJ1-1; D gene: -; V gene: TRBV7-9; CDR3 protein: CASSPRIGRNTEAFF; CDR3 DNA: TGTGCCAGCAGCCCTCGGATCGGACGGAACACTGAAGCTTTCTTT
clone size: -; J gene: TRBJ2-7; D gene: -; V gene: TRBV6-2/TRBV6-3; CDR3 protein: CASSALISTTGEQYF; CDR3 DNA: TGTGCCAGCAGTGCGCTGATCTCGACTACGGGCGAGCAGTACTTC
clone size: -; J gene: TRBJ1-1; D gene: TRBD1; V gene: TRBV7-8; CDR3 protein: CATKGDRARTEAFF; CDR3 DNA: TGTGCCACCAAAGGGGACAGGGCGAGGACTGAAGCTTTCTTT